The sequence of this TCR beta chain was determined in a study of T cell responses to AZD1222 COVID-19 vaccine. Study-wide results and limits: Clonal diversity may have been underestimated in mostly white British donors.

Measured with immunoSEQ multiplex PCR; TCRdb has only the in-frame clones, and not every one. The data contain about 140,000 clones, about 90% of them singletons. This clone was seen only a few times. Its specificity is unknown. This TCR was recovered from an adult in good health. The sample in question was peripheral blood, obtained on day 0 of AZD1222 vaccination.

CDR3 sequence: CASSDSPSGVYNEQFF. Written as DNA, the CDR3 is TGTGCCAGCAGTGACTCGCCTAGCGGGGTTTACAATGAGCAGTTCTTC. This chain joins TRBV6-4 and TRBJ2-1, with 9 nucleotides matching TRBD2. Germline CDR1 MRHNA, CDR2 SNTAGT. The CDR3 is 16 amino acids. Trimming took 0 bases from V and 4 from J; bases not matched to a gene: 4.